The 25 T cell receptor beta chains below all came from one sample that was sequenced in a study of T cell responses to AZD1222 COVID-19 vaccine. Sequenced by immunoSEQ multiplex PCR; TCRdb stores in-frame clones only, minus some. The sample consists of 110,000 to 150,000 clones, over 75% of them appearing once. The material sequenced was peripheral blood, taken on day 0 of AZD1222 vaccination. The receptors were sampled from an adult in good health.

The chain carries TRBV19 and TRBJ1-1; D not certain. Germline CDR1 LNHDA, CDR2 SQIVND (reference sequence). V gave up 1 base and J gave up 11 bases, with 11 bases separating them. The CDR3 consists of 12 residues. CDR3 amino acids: CASSIGDRAAFF. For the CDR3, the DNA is TGTGCCAGTAGTATAGGGGATAGAGCTGCTTTCTTT.

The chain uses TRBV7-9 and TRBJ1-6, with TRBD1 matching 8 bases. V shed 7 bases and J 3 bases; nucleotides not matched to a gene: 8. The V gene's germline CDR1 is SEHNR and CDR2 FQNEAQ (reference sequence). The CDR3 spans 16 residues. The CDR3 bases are TGTGCCAGCACCAAGGACAGGGATTTCTATAATTCACCCCTCCACTTT. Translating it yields CASTKDRDFYNSPLHF.

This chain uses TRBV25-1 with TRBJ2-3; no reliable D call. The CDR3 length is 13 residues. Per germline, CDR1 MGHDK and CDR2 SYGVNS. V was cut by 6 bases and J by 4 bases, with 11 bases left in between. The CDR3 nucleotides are TGTGCCAGCAGGGACCGGCGGTCAGATACGCAGTATTTT. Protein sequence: CASRDRRSDTQYF.

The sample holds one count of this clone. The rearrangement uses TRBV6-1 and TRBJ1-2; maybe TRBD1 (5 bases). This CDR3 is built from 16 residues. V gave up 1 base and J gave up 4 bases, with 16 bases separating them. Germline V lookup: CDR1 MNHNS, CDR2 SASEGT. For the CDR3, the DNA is TGTGCCAGCAGTGAAGGGGGGTCCGTTTGGGTCTATGGCTACACCTTC. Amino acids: CASSEGGSVWVYGYTF.

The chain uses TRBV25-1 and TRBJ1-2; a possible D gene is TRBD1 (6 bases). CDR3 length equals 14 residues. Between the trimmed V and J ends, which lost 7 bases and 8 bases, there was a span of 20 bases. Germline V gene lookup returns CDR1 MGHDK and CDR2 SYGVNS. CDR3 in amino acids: CASTPGPGAQGYTF. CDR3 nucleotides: TGTGCCAGCACCCCAGGCCCGGGGGCTCAAGGCTACACCTTC.

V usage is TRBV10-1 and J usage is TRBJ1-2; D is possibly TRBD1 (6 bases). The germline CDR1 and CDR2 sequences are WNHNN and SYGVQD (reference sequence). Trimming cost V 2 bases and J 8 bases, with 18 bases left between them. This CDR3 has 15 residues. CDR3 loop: CASSEDPTGQKGYTF. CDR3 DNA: TGCGCCAGCAGTGAGGACCCGACGGGACAAAAAGGCTACACCTTC.

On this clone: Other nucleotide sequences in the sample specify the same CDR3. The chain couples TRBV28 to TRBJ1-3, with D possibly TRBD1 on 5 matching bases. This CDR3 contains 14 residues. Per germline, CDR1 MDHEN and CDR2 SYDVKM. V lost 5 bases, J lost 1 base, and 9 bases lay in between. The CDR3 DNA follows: TGTGCCAGCAGTCTTGCAGGGTCTGGAAACACCATATATTTT. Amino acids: CASSLAGSGNTIYF.

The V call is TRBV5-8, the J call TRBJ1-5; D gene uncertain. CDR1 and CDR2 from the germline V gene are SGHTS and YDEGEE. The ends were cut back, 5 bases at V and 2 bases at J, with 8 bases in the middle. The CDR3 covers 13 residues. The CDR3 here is CASRTRGNQPQHF. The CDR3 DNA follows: TGTGCCAGCAGGACCCGGGGCAATCAGCCCCAGCATTTT.

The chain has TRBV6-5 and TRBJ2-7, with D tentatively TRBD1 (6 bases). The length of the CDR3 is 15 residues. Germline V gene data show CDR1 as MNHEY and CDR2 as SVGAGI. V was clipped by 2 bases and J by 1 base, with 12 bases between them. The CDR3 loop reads CASSYTGTSSYEQYF. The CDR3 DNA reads TGTGCCAGCAGTTACACAGGGACATCTTCCTACGAGCAGTACTTC.

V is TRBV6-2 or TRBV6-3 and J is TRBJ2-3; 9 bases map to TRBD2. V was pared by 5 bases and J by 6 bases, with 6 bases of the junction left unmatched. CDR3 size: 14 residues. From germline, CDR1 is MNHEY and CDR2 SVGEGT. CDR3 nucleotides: TGTGCCAGCAGTCGCGGGACTAGCCGGGATACGCAGTATTTT. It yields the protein CASSRGTSRDTQYF.

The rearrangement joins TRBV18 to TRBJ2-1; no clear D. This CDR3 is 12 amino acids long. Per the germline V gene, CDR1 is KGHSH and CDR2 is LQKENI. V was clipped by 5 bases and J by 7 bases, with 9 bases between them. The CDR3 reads CASSTLRNEQFF. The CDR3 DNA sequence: TGTGCCAGCTCAACTCTAAGAAATGAGCAGTTCTTC.

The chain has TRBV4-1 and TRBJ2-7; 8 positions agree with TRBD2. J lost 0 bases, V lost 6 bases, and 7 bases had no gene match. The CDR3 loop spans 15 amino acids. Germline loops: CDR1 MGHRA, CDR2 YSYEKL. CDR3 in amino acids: CASRALAESSYEQYF. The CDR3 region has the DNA TGCGCCAGCAGGGCACTAGCGGAGAGCTCCTACGAGCAGTACTTC.

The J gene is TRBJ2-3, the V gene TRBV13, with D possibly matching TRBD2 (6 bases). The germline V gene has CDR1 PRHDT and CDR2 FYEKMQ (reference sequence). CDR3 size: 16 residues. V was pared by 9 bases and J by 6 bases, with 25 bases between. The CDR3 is CARATRGSSRADTQYF. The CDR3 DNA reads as TGTGCCAGGGCGACTCGGGGGTCTTCCCGGGCGGATACGCAGTATTTT.

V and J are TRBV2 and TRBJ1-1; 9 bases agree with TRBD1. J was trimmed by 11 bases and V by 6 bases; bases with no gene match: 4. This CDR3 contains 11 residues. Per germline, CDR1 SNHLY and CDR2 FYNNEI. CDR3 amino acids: CASRGQGTAFF. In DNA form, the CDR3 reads TGTGCCAGCAGGGGACAGGGTACCGCTTTCTTT.

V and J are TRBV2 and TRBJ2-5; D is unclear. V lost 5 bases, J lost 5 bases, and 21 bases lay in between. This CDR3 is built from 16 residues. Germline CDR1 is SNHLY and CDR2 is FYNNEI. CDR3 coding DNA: TGTGCCAGCAGTCCTACCTCCCCGCCCTTCCAGGAGACCCAGTACTTC. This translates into CASSPTSPPFQETQYF.

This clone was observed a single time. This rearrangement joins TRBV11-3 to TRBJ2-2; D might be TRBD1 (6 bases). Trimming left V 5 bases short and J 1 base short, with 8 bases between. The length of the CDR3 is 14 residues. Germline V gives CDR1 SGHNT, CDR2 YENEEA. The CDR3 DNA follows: TGTGCCAGCAGCAGGGACATGAACACCGGGGAGCTGTTTTTT. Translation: CASSRDMNTGELFF.

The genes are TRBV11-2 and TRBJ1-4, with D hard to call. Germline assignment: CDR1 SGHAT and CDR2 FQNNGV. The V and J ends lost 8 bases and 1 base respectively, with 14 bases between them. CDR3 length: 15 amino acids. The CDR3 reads CASRLSGGTNEKLFF. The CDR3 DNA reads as TGTGCCAGCCGCCTTTCGGGAGGAACTAATGAAAAACTGTTTTTT.

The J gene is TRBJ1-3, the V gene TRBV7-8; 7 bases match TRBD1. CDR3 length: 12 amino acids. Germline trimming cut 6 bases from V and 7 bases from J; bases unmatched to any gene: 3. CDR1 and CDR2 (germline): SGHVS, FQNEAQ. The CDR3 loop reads CASSSQGNTIYF. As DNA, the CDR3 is TGTGCCAGCAGTTCACAGGGGAACACCATATATTTT.

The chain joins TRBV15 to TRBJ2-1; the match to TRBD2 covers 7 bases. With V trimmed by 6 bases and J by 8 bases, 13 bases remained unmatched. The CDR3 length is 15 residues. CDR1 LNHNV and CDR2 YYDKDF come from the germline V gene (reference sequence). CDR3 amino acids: CATRILSGGRHEQFF. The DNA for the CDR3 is TGTGCCACCAGGATCCTCTCGGGGGGTAGGCATGAGCAGTTCTTC.

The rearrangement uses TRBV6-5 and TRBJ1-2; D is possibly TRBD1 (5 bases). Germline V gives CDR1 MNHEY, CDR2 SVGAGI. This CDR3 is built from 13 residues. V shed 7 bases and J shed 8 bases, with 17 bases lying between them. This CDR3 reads CASNLSRELGYTF. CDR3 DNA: TGTGCCAGCAACCTTTCCAGGGAACTCGGCTACACCTTC.

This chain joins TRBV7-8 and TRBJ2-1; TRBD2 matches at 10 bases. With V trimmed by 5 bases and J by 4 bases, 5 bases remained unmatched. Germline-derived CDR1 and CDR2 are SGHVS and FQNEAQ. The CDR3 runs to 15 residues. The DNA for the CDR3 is TGTGCCAGCAGCACCAGCGGGGGGGTTTACAATGAGCAGTTCTTC. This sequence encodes CASSTSGGVYNEQFF.

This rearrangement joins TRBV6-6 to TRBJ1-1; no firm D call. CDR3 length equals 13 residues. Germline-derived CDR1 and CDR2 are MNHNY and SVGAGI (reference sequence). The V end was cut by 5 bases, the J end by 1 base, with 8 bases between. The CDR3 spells CASSKDKNTEAFF. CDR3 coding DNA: TGTGCCAGCAGTAAAGACAAGAACACTGAAGCTTTCTTT.

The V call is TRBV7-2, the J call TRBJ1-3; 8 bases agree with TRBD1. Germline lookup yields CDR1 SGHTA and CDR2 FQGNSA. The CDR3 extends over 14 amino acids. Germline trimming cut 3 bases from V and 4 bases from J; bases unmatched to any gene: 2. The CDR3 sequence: CASSFGTGGNTIYF. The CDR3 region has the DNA TGTGCCAGCAGCTTTGGGACAGGAGGAAACACCATATATTTT.

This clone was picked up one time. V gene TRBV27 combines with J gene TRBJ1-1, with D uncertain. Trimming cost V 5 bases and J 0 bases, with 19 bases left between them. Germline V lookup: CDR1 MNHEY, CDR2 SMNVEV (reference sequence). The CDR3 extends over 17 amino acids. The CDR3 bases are TGTGCCAGCAGTCCTTCGCGCGGGGAGGTCATGAACACTGAAGCTTTCTTT. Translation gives CASSPSRGEVMNTEAFF.

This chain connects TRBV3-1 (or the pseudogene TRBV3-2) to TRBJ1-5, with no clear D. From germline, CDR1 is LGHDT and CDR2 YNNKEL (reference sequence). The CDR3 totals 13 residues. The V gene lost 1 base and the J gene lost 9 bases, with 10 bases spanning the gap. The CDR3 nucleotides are TGTGCCAGCAGCCAAGCAGGCGAACGGCCCCAGCATTTT. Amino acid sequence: CASSQAGERPQHF.